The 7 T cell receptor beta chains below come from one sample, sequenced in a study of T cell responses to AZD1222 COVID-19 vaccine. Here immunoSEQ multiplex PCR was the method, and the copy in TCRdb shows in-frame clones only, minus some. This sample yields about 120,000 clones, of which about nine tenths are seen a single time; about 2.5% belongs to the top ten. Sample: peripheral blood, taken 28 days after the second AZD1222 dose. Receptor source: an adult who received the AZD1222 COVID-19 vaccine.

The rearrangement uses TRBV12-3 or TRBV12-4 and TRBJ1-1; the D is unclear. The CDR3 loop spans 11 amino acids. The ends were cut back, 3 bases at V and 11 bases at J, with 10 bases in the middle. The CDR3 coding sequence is TGTGCCAGCAGTTTGGGAGTTTCGGCTTTCTTT. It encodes CASSLGVSAFF.

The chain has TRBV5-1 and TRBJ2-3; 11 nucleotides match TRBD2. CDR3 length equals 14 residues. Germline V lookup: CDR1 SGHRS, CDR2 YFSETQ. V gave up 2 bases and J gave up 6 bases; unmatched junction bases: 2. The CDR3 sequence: CASSFTSGGDTQYF. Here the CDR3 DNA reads TGCGCCAGCAGCTTTACTAGCGGGGGTGATACGCAGTATTTT.

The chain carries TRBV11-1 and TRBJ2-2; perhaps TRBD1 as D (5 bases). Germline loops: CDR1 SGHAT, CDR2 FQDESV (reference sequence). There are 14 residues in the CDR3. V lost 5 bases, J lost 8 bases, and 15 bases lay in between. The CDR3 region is CASSLPTPGGELFF. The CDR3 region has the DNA TGTGCCAGCAGCCTTCCGACCCCAGGGGGGGAGCTGTTTTTT.

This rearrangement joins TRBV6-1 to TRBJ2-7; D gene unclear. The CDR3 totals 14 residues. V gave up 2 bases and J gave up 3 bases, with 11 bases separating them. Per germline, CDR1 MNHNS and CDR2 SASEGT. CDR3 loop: CASSEYPHGYEQYF. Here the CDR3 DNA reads TGTGCCAGCAGTGAATATCCTCATGGCTACGAGCAGTACTTC.

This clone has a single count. CDR3 residues: CASSLFGGPQETQYF. For the CDR3, the DNA is TGTGCCAGCAGTTTATTTGGGGGGCCGCAAGAGACCCAGTACTTC. The chain combines TRBV27 with TRBJ2-5, with D perhaps matching TRBD1 or TRBD2 (6 bases each). Trimming left V 1 base short and J 2 bases short, with 11 bases between. Germline V CDR1 and CDR2: MNHEY, SMNVEV (reference sequence). The CDR3 runs to 15 residues.

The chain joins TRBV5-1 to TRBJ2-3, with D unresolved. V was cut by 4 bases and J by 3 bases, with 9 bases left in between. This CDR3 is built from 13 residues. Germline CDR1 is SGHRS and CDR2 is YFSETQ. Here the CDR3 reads CASSQRRTDTQYF. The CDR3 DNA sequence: TGCGCCAGCAGCCAACGACGGACAGATACGCAGTATTTT.

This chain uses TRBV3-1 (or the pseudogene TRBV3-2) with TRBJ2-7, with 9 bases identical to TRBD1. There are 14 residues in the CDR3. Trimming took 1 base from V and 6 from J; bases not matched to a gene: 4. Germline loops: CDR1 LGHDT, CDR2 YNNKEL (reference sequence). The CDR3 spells CASSQGDREGEQYF. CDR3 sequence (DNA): TGTGCCAGCAGCCAAGGGGACAGGGAGGGCGAGCAGTACTTC.